This T cell receptor (beta chain) was observed in a study of T cell responses to AZD1222 COVID-19 vaccine. As to this clone: What it recognizes is unknown.

Generated by immunoSEQ multiplex PCR, the TCRdb table keeps only in-frame clones and is missing some. The data show about 120,000 clones, 90% seen once. The CDR3 consists of 16 residues. From germline, CDR1 is LNHDA and CDR2 SQIVND (reference sequence). V lost 5 bases, J lost 3 bases, and 19 bases lay in between. Overall study findings and caveats: Seropositive AZD1222 recipients at baseline numbered only five or six. Spike-specific TCR breadth and depth were elevated following two AZD1222 doses.

V usage is TRBV19 and J usage is TRBJ1-2; no clear D. This sample comprised peripheral blood, obtained on day 0 of AZD1222 vaccination. This TCR was recovered from an adult in good health. CDR3 amino acids: CASSASSPPVDYGYTF. The CDR3 DNA follows: TGTGCCAGTAGTGCGTCTTCTCCCCCGGTAGACTATGGCTACACCTTC.